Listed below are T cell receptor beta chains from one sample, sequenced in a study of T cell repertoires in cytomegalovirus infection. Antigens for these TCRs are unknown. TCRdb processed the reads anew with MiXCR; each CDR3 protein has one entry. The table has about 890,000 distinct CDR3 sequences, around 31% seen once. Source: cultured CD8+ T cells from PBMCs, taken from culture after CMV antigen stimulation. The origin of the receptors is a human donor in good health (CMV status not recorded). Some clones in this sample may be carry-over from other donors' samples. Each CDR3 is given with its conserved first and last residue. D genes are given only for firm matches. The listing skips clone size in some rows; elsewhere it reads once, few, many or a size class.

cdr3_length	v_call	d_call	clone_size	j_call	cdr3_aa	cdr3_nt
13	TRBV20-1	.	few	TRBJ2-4	CSAPLVSRNIQYF	TGCAGTGCTCCCCTGGTTTCCAGAAACATTCAGTACTTC
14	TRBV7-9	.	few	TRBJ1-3	CAIGNSDSGNTIYF	TGTGCCATCGGGAACTCGGACTCTGGAAACACCATATATTTT
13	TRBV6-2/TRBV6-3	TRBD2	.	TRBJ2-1	CASLAGGYNEQFF	TGTGCCAGCCTAGCGGGGGGTTACAATGAGCAGTTCTTC
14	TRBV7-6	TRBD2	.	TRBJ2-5	CASSREGNQETQYF	TGTGCCAGCAGCCGGGAGGGAAATCAAGAGACCCAGTACTTC
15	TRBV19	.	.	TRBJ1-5	CASSYRDIQNQPQHF	TGTGCCAGTAGTTACCGGGACATACAGAATCAGCCCCAGCATTTT
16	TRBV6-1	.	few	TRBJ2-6	CASIFTPYSGANVLTF	TGTGCCAGCATTTTTACACCGTACTCTGGGGCCAACGTCCTGACTTTC
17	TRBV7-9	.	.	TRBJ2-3	CASSPPSVRGLRDTQYF	TGTGCCAGCAGCCCTCCTTCGGTTAGGGGGTTACGAGATACGCAGTATTTT
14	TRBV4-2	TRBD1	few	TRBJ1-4	CASSRTGDSEKLFF	TGTGCCAGCAGCCGGACAGGGGATTCCGAAAAACTGTTTTTT
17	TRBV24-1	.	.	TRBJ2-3	CATSDLSSGVGTDTQYF	TGTGCCACCAGTGACCTATCTTCAGGGGTCGGCACAGATACGCAGTATTTT
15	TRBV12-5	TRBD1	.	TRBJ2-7	CASGLWTGVSSEQYF	TGTGCTAGTGGTTTGTGGACAGGGGTTTCCTCCGAGCAGTACTTC
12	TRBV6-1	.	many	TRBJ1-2	CASRDGNYGYTF	TGTGCCAGCAGGGACGGAAACTATGGCTACACCTTC
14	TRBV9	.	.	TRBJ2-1	CASSQGGGLGEQFF	TGTGCCAGCAGCCAAGGGGGGGGCCTGGGTGAGCAGTTCTTC
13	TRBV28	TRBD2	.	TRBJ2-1	CVSRLAQHNEQFF	TGTGTCTCCCGACTAGCTCAGCACAATGAGCAGTTCTTC
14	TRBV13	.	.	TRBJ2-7	CASSQTGTSYEQYF	TGTGCCAGCAGTCAGACCGGGACTTCCTACGAGCAGTACTTC
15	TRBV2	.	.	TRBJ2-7	CASSPGLAAAYEQYF	TGTGCCAGCAGCCCGGGCCTAGCTGCTGCCTACGAGCAGTACTTC
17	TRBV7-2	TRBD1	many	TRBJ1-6	CASSFPTGPVSNSPLHF	TGTGCCAGCAGCTTTCCGACAGGGCCGGTTTCTAATTCACCCCTCCACTTT
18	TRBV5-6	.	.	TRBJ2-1	CASSSLAARDITDNEQFF	TGTGCCAGCAGCTCCCTGGCGGCCCGCGATATAACAGACAATGAGCAGTTCTTC
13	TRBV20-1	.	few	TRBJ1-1	CSARARVNTEAFF	TGCAGTGCTAGAGCCCGGGTGAACACTGAAGCTTTCTTT
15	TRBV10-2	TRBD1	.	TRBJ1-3	CASSLTGGTGNTIYF	TGCGCCAGCAGCCTGACAGGGGGCACAGGAAACACCATATATTTT
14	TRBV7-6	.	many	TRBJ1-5	CASSPDPGGQPQHF	TGTGCCAGCAGCCCCGACCCCGGCGGTCAGCCCCAGCATTTT
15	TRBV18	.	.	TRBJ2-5	CASSPPNKYQETQYF	TGTGCCAGCTCACCACCGAATAAGTACCAAGAGACCCAGTACTTC
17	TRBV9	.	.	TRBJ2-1	CASSVEGGRGTDNEQFF	TGTGCCAGCAGCGTAGAGGGGGGAAGAGGGACAGACAATGAGCAGTTCTTC
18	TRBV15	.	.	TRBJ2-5	CATSSPRTGFLLGETQYF	TGTGCCACCAGCAGCCCACGTACAGGGTTTTTGCTTGGGGAGACCCAGTACTTC
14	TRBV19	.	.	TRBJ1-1	CASSPQGWNTEAFF	TGTGCCAGTAGTCCCCAGGGATGGAACACTGAAGCTTTCTTT
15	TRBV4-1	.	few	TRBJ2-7	CASSQGWTEPYEQYF	TGCGCCAGCAGCCAAGGGTGGACAGAGCCCTACGAGCAGTACTTC
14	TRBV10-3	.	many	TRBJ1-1	CAITDQTGNTEAFF	TGTGCCATCACCGATCAGACAGGCAACACTGAAGCTTTCTTT
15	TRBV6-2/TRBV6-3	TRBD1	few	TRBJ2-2	CASILWDRDRGELFF	TGTGCCAGCATCCTATGGGACAGGGATCGCGGGGAGCTGTTTTTT
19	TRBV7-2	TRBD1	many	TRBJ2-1	CASSLDYRTGQIPYNEQFF	TGTGCCAGCAGCTTAGACTACCGGACAGGGCAGATCCCCTACAATGAGCAGTTCTTC
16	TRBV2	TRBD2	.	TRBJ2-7	CASSDPGGSGSYEQYF	TGTGCCAGCAGTGACCCGGGGGGGTCAGGCTCCTACGAGCAGTACTTC
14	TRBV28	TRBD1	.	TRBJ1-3	CASSDRVNGNTIYF	TGTGCCAGCAGTGACAGGGTTAATGGAAACACCATATATTTT
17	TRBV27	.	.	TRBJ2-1	CASTQIGSLSSYNEQFF	TGTGCCAGCACCCAAATCGGGTCGCTAAGCTCCTACAATGAGCAGTTCTTC
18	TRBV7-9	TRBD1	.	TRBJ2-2	CASSPKGGQGTHTGELFF	TGTGCCAGCAGCCCCAAGGGGGGACAGGGGACCCACACCGGGGAGCTGTTTTTT
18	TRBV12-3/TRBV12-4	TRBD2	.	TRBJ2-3	CASSLSPLGAGITDTQYF	TGTGCCAGCAGTTTATCCCCGCTAGGAGCGGGGATCACAGATACGCAGTATTTT
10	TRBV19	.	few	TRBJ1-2	CATFDGGYTF	TGTGCCACCTTCGACGGGGGCTACACCTTC
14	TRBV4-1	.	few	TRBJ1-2	CASSQEGGNYGYTF	TGCGCCAGCAGCCAAGAAGGAGGGAACTATGGCTACACCTTC
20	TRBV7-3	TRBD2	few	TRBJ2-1	CASSSSGGTSGGKPYNEQFF	TGTGCCAGCAGCTCCTCGGGGGGGACTAGCGGGGGCAAACCCTACAATGAGCAGTTCTTC
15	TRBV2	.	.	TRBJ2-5	CAGFLGRGTQETQYF	TGTGCCGGGTTCCTTGGGCGGGGGACACAAGAGACCCAGTACTTC
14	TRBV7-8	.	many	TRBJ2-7	CASSLAYGSYEQYF	TGTGCCAGCAGCTTAGCGTACGGTTCCTACGAGCAGTACTTC
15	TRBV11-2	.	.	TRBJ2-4	CANSLDIDRADIQYF	TGTGCCAACAGCTTAGATATTGACAGAGCCGACATTCAGTACTTC
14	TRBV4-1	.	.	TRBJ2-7	CASSQVAGNYEQYF	TGCGCCAGCAGCCAAGTCGCAGGGAACTACGAGCAGTACTTC
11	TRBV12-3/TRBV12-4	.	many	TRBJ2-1	CASIQYNEQFF	TGTGCCAGCATCCAATACAATGAGCAGTTCTTC
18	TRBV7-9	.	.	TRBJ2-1	CASSFVRRQWDSYNEQFF	TGTGCCAGCAGCTTTGTGCGCCGCCAGTGGGACTCCTACAATGAGCAGTTCTTC
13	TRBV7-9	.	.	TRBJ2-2	CASSVTITGELFF	TGTGCCAGCAGCGTGACTATTACCGGGGAGCTGTTTTTT
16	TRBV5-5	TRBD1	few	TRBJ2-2	CASSLVGTGVTGELFF	TGTGCCAGCAGCTTGGTCGGGACAGGGGTTACCGGGGAGCTGTTTTTT
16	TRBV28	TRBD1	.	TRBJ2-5	CASSSGTGYWNRDQYF	TGTGCCAGCAGTTCTGGGACAGGGTACTGGAATCGTGACCAGTACTTC
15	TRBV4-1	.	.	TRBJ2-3	CASSLLWDSTDTQYF	TGCGCCAGCAGCCTCCTGTGGGACAGCACAGATACGCAGTATTTT
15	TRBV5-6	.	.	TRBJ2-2	CASRTGTGSTGELFF	TGTGCCAGCAGAACCGGGACCGGGAGCACCGGGGAGCTGTTTTTT
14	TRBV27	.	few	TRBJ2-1	CASSGGYGHNEQFF	TGTGCCTCCTCAGGGGGGTATGGCCACAATGAGCAGTTCTTC
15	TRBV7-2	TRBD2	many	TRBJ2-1	CASSSSGGLLNEQFF	TGTGCCAGCAGCTCTAGCGGGGGCTTACTCAATGAGCAGTTCTTC
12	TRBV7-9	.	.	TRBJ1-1	CASSDTGPEAFF	TGTGCCAGCTCTGATACGGGCCCTGAAGCTTTCTTT
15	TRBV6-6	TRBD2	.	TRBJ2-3	CASSYLRGATDTQYF	TGTGCCAGCAGTTACTTGCGGGGGGCCACAGATACGCAGTATTTT
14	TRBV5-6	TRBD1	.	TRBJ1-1	CASSFTGVWPEAFF	TGTGCCAGCAGCTTTACAGGGGTTTGGCCTGAAGCTTTCTTT
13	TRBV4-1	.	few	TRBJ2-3	CASSALGSNTQYF	TGCGCCAGCAGCGCCCTAGGGTCAAATACGCAGTATTTT
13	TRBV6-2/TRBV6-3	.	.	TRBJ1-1	CASSWWANTEAFF	TGTGCCAGCAGTTGGTGGGCGAACACTGAAGCTTTCTTT
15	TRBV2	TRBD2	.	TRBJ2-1	CASSDPGGGVYEQFF	TGTGCCAGCAGTGATCCGGGGGGAGGTGTGTATGAGCAGTTCTTC
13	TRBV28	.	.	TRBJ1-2	CASSFDGPYGYTF	TGTGCCAGCAGTTTTGACGGGCCCTATGGCTACACCTTC
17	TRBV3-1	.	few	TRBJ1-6	CASSQDRQGGGNSPLHF	TGTGCCAGCAGCCAAGATCGGCAGGGCGGAGGTAATTCACCCCTCCACTTT
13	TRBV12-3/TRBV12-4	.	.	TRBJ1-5	CASKSSFNQPQHF	TGTGCCAGCAAGTCCAGCTTCAATCAGCCCCAGCATTTT
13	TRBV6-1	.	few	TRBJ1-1	CASNRQLNTEAFF	TGTGCCAGCAATCGACAGTTGAACACTGAAGCTTTCTTT
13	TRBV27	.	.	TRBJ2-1	CASIRAGWREQFF	TGTGCCAGCATAAGGGCAGGATGGCGTGAGCAGTTCTTC